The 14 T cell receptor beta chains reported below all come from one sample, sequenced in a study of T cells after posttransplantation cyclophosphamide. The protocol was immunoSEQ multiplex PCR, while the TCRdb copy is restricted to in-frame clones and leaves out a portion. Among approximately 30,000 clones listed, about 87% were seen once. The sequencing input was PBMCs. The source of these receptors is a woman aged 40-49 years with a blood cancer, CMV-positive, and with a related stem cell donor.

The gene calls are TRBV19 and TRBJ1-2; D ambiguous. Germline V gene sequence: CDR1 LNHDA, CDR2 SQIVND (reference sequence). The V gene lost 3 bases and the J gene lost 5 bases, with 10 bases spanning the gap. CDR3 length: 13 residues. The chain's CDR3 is CASSMEGRYGYTF. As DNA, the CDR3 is TGTGCCAGTAGTATGGAGGGCAGGTATGGCTACACCTTC. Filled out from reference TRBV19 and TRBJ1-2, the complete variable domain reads DGGITQSPKYLFRKEGQNVTLSCEQNLNHDAMYWYRQDPGQGLRLIYYSQIVNDFQKGDIAEGYSVSREKKESFPLTVTSAQKNPTAFYLCASSMEGRYGYTFGSGTRLTVV.

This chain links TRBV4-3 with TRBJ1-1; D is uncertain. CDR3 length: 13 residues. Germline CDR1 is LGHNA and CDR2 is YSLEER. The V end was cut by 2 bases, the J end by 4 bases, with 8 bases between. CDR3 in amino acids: CASSQLSGTEAFF. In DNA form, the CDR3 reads TGCGCCAGCAGCCAACTTTCGGGCACTGAAGCTTTCTTT.

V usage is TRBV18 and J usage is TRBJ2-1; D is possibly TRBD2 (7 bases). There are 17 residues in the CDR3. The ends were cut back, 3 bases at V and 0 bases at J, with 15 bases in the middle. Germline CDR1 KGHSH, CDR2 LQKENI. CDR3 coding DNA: TGTGCCAGCTCACCGGGGGGCGGGAGTCGCTCCTACAATGAGCAGTTCTTC. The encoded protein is CASSPGGGSRSYNEQFF.

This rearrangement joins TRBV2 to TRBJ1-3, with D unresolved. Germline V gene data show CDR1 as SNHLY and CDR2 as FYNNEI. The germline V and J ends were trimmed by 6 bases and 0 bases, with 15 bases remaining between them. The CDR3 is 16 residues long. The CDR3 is CASRRMEVFSGNTIYF. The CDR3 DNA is TGTGCCAGCAGAAGGATGGAGGTCTTCTCTGGAAACACCATATATTTT.

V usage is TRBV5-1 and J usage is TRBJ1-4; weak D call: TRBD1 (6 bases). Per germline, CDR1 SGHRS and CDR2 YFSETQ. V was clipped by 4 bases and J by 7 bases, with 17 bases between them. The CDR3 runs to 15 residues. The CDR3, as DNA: TGCGCCAGCAGCCTCGAGGGGGGGAATTCTGAAAAACTGTTTTTT. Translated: CASSLEGGNSEKLFF.

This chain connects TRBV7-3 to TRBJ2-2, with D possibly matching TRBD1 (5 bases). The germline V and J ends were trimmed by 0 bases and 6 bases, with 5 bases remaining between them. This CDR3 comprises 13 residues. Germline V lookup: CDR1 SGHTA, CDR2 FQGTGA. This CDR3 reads CASSLTGAGELFF. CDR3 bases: TGTGCCAGCAGCTTAACAGGGGCCGGGGAGCTGTTTTTT.

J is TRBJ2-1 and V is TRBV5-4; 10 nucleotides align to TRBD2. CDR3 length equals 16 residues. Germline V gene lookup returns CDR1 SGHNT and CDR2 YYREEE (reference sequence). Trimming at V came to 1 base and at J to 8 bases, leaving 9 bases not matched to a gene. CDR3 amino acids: CASSLYPSGGIDEQFF. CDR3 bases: TGTGCCAGCAGCTTGTACCCTAGCGGGGGTATCGATGAGCAGTTCTTC.

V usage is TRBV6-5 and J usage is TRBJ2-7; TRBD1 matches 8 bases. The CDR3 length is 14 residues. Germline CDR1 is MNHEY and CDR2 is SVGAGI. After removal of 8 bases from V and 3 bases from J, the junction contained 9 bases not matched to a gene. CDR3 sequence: CASGVRGPYYEQYF. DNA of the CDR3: TGTGCCAGCGGGGTCAGGGGGCCCTACTACGAGCAGTACTTC.

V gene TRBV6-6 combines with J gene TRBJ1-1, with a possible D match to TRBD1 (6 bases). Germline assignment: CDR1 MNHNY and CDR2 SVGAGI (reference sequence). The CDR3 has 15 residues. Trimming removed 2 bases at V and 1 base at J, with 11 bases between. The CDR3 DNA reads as TGTGCCAGCAGTTACCCGTCAGGGGAGAACACTGAAGCTTTCTTT. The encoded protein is CASSYPSGENTEAFF.

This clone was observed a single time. The CDR3 DNA reads TGTGCCAGCACCGGGGGGGCCTACGAGCAGTACTTC. This sequence encodes CASTGGAYEQYF. This sequence joins TRBV6-6 and TRBJ2-5, with TRBD2 matching 8 bases. TRBJ2-7 matches the DNA end more closely, so the J call is doubtful. The CDR3 runs 12 residues. Germline V gene lookup returns CDR1 MNHNY and CDR2 SVGAGI (reference sequence).

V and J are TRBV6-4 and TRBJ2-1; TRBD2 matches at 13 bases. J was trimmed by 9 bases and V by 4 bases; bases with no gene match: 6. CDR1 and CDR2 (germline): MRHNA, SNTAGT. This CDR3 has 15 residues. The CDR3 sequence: CASSGLAGGLSEQFF. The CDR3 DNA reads TGTGCCAGCAGTGGACTAGCGGGGGGATTGAGTGAGCAGTTCTTC.

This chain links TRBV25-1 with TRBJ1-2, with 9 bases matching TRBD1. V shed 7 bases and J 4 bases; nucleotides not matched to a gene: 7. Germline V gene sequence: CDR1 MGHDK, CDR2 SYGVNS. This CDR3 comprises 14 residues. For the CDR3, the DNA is TGTGCCAGCACCGGGACAGGGAGTTTCTATGGCTACACCTTC. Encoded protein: CASTGTGSFYGYTF.

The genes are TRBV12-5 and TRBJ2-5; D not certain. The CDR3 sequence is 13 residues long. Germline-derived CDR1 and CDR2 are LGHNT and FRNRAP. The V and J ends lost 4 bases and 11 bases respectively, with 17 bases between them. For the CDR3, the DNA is TGTGCTAGTGGTTCTCTCGGTTCCGTTTTGCAGTACTTC. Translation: CASGSLGSVLQYF. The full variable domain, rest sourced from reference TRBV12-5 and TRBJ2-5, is DARVTQTPRHKVTEMGQEVTMRCQPILGHNTVFWYRQTMMQGLELLAYFRNRAPLDDSGMPKDRFSAEMPDATLATLKIQPSEPRDSAVYFCASGSLGSVLQYFGPGTRLLVL.

The CDR3 DNA reads as TGTGCCAGCAGTGATAGTGGCAGGGGGGACACTGAAGCTTTCTTT. This translates into CASSDSGRGDTEAFF. V and J are TRBV6-1 and TRBJ1-1; 7 nucleotides line up with TRBD1. The CDR3 extends over 15 amino acids. Looked up from germline, CDR1 is MNHNS and CDR2 is SASEGT. V was clipped by 3 bases and J by 3 bases; unmatched bases: 7.